This TCR beta chain was captured in a study of neurological immune-mediated disorders. Study-wide findings and caveats: HTLV-1-associated myelopathy displayed the greatest TCR clonal expansion, and multiple sclerosis exhibited the smallest, lower than that of healthy controls.

This clonotype was picked up many times. Its antigen is unidentified. Trimming left V 6 bases short and J 9 bases short, with 12 bases between. The V gene's germline CDR1 is LNHDA and CDR2 SQIVND (reference sequence). The CDR3 has 12 residues. Libraries from sorted cells used about a million T cells (CD4+ or CD8+). TCRdb re-analysed the 5' RACE reads in MiXCR, keeping a single row per CDR3 protein. The sample contains tens of thousands of distinct CDR3 sequences, 11% of which appear only once. This chain connects TRBV19 to TRBJ1-5; D unresolved. Sequencing was carried out using CD4+ T cells from blood. The receptor comes from a woman aged 25 to 39 with HTLV-1-associated myelopathy (HAM/TSP). DNA for the CDR3: TGTGCCAGTAGATCTCCGGCAAGGCCCCAGCATTTT. Protein sequence: CASRSPARPQHF.